This TCR beta chain is drawn from a study of response to subunit inactivated influenza vaccine. Regarding the study as a whole: There was a suggestion from the authors that each seasonal influenza vaccination recruits few new T cells.

Worth noting for this clonotype: What it binds is unknown.

TCRdb itself ran the RT-PCR reads through MiXCR, one entry per CDR3 protein. Of roughly 570,000 distinct CDR3 sequences in the sample, around 15% were seen once. Germline values: CDR1 SQVTM, CDR2 ANQGSEA. V shed 7 bases and J 8 bases; nucleotides not matched to a gene: 16. The CDR3 contains 14 residues. This sample comprised PBMCs from blood, obtained 11 to 12 days after vaccination. The chain is built from TRBV29-1 and TRBJ2-5, with TRBD2 matching over 7 bases. The sequence was obtained from a man aged 50-59 years who received an inactivated influenza vaccine. This CDR3 is CSATPLAGEGTQYF. For the CDR3, the DNA is TGCAGCGCCACTCCATTAGCGGGCGAAGGAACCCAGTACTTC.